What follows is one TCR beta chain and its context. The antigen remains undetermined. The data belong to a study of cytomegalovirus exposure and HLA in healthy donors. Study at large: A preliminary data release comprised approximately 85 million unique TCRs obtained from HLA-typed donors. Study observations and caveats: A later analysis reportedly found fewer N-insertions in an Asian-associated ancestry cluster than the roughly 680-donor mean.

PCR amplification relied on 60 Vbeta primers (plus 13 Jbeta primers). In the study's own analysis: An analysis performed later counted roughly 80 million unique TCR beta chains (roughly 10 million of them shared). Clones were sequenced by immunoSEQ multiplex PCR, and TCRdb holds only the in-frame ones, with some missing. V and J calls and clone size are given by that table; D and trimming were obtained from the DNA. The sample table includes about 140,000 clones. CDR1 and CDR2 (germline): MNHEY, SVGAGI. V lost 7 bases to trimming and J lost 3 bases, with 15 bases between them. The CDR3 spans 14 residues. All donors participated as healthy donors of bone marrow.

What was sequenced was PBMCs. This TCR was recovered from a woman aged 18-29 years in good health and CMV-seronegative. The chain couples TRBV6-5 to TRBJ1-2, with TRBD1 as a possible D gene (6 bases). In DNA form, the CDR3 reads TGTGCCAGCACCCAAACCGGGACATACTATGGCTACACCTTC. It codes for CASTQTGTYYGYTF.